The clone carrying this T cell receptor beta chain was found a few times. This entry is derived from a study of human T cells and chemical hapten exposure. Time point meaning: patch test 2, 6 weeks after DPC sensitization. Specified treatment: therapeutic diphenylcyclopropenone sensitization with weekly scalp DPC. Individual cDNA molecules received unique molecular identifiers in the library. TCRdb analysed the RACE reads with MiXCR anew, one entry per CDR3 protein. The sample has around 80,000 distinct CDR3 sequences, approximately 6.6% seen once. The CDR3 covers 11 residues. The germline V and J ends were trimmed by 6 bases and 6 bases, with 9 bases remaining between them. In germline, CDR1 is MNHEY, CDR2 SMNVEV (reference sequence).

The receptor comes from a woman in her twenties or thirties with alopecia areata. Some clones in this sample may be carry-over from other donors' samples. The chain joins TRBV27 to TRBJ2-7; no clear D. This specimen consisted of whole blood, obtained in connection with sensitization to the hapten diphenylcyclopropenone (DPC). The CDR3: CASSSKGEQYF. The CDR3 DNA reads TGTGCCAGCAGCTCTAAGGGCGAGCAGTACTTC.